Shown below are 10 T cell receptor beta chains from a single sample sequenced in a study of T cell changes during pregnancy in multiple sclerosis. The table came from immunoSEQ multiplex PCR; TCRdb's copy has only in-frame clones and leaves some out. The sample includes about 42,000 clones, about 87% of them seen just once. The material sequenced was CD4+ T cells from peripheral blood mononuclear cells, taken in the second trimester of pregnancy. The receptors were sampled from a female donor with multiple sclerosis, enrolled in a pregnancy study.

The CDR3 DNA reads as TGTGCCAGCAGTAAGCGGGAAGGCACAGATACGCAGTATTTT. Protein product: CASSKREGTDTQYF. The chain combines TRBV25-1 with TRBJ2-3, with 7 bases fitting TRBD2. The CDR3 consists of 14 residues. V dropped 5 bases and J dropped 1; count of bases not matched to a gene: 3. Germline V gene sequence: CDR1 MGHDK, CDR2 SYGVNS.

CDR3 nucleotides: TGTGCCAGCAGTCTCGGGACAGGGGGCTCTGGGGCCAACGTCCTGACTTTC. This gives the protein CASSLGTGGSGANVLTF. The J gene is TRBJ2-6, the V gene TRBV25-1, with TRBD1 matching over 11 bases. Germline V CDR1 and CDR2: MGHDK, SYGVNS. The CDR3 is 17 amino acids. V was pared by 5 bases and J by 0 bases, with 3 bases of the junction left unmatched.

V usage is TRBV5-4 and J usage is TRBJ2-4, with 8 bases aligning to TRBD2. Germline values: CDR1 SGHNT, CDR2 YYREEE (reference sequence). J gave up 0 bases and V 0 bases, and 14 bases lay outside the gene matches. The CDR3 contains 20 residues. The CDR3 loop is CASSLGSGGASGVAKNIQYF. CDR3 nucleotides: TGTGCCAGCAGCTTGGGTTCCGGGGGGGCTAGCGGAGTAGCCAAAAACATTCAGTACTTC.

The chain uses TRBV9 and TRBJ2-1; 7 bases are a match to TRBD1. Germline CDR1 SGDLS, CDR2 YYNGEE. Trimming took 6 bases from V and 1 from J; bases not matched to a gene: 7. The length of the CDR3 is 15 residues. Here the CDR3 reads CASTLGGGSYNEQFF. Written as DNA, the CDR3 is TGTGCCAGCACCTTAGGGGGCGGGTCCTACAATGAGCAGTTCTTC.

This sequence joins TRBV25-1 and TRBJ2-5; 8 bases are shared with TRBD2. The CDR3 length is 18 residues. Trimming cost V 5 bases and J 5 bases; bases outside gene matches: 19. The germline V gene encodes CDR1 MGHDK and CDR2 SYGVNS. CDR3 region: CASSHRPGLGIETETQYF. CDR3 nucleotides: TGTGCCAGCAGTCACCGCCCGGGACTAGGGATAGAAACGGAGACCCAGTACTTC.

The chain is built from TRBV9 and TRBJ2-1; 7 bases align to TRBD1. This CDR3 region has 13 residues. The germline V gene has CDR1 SGDLS and CDR2 YYNGEE. With 4 bases clipped from V and 9 bases from J, the junction kept 7 bases outside the gene matches. The CDR3 here is CASSPQGVGEQFF. The CDR3 nucleotides are TGTGCCAGCAGCCCCCAGGGGGTGGGTGAGCAGTTCTTC. Using reference TRBV9 and TRBJ2-1 for the parts outside the CDR3, the full variable domain is DSGVTQTPKHLITATGQRVTLRCSPRSGDLSVYWYQQSLDQGLQFLIQYYNGEERAKGNILERFSAQQFPDLHSELNLSSLELGDSALYFCASSPQGVGEQFFGPGTRLTVL.

V and J are TRBV2 and TRBJ2-7; D call uncertain. The germline V gene encodes CDR1 SNHLY and CDR2 FYNNEI. V lost 5 bases to trimming and J lost 3 bases, with 11 bases between them. The CDR3 is made up of 13 amino acids. This CDR3 reads CASSMQQYYEQYF. The CDR3 DNA reads as TGTGCCAGCAGTATGCAACAGTACTACGAGCAGTACTTC.

The chain uses TRBV28 and TRBJ1-1; D is unclear. Germline assignment: CDR1 MDHEN and CDR2 SYDVKM. Trimming cost V 6 bases and J 0 bases, with 23 bases left between them. The CDR3 runs to 18 residues. CDR3 in amino acids: CASSPVQMAGPMNTEAFF. CDR3 nucleotide sequence: TGTGCCAGCAGCCCCGTGCAGATGGCAGGTCCCATGAACACTGAAGCTTTCTTT.

V usage is TRBV5-1 and J usage is TRBJ2-3; D perhaps matches TRBD2 (5 bases). This CDR3 contains 14 residues. The germline V and J ends were trimmed by 4 bases and 3 bases, with 12 bases remaining between them. CDR1 and CDR2 from the germline V gene are SGHRS and YFSETQ. Here the CDR3 reads CASSLLRGTDTQYF. CDR3 nucleotides: TGCGCCAGCAGCCTGCTTCGGGGTACAGATACGCAGTATTTT.

The chain joins TRBV13 to TRBJ2-3; D unresolved. V dropped 2 bases and J dropped 5 bases, with 2 bases sitting between them. The germline V gene encodes CDR1 PRHDT and CDR2 FYEKMQ (reference sequence). This CDR3 has 11 amino acids. CDR3 sequence (DNA): TGTGCCAGCAGCTTACGAGATACGCAGTATTTT. It codes for CASSLRDTQYF.